This T cell receptor beta chain was sequenced during a study of response to subunit inactivated influenza vaccine. Whole-study results and caveats: Authors suggested each seasonal flu vaccination may recruit only limited numbers of new T cells.

This clonotype was recorded at least ten times. The antigen is undetermined. One entry per CDR3 protein results from TCRdb running MiXCR on the RT-PCR reads. Among about 650,000 distinct CDR3 sequences listed, approximately 15% were seen once. Germline values: CDR1 SGHAT, CDR2 FQDESV (reference sequence). With V trimmed by 1 base and J by 0 bases, 15 bases remained unmatched. The CDR3 covers 19 residues. V and J are TRBV11-1 and TRBJ2-7, with 7 bases aligning to TRBD2. The sequencing here drew on PBMCs from blood, taken approximately 15 days before vaccination. The clonotype comes from a man aged 50 to 59 who received an inactivated influenza vaccine. CDR3 nucleotides: TGTGCCAGCAGCTTAGAAAGGTCTCGACGGGGCGGGAGCTCCTACGAGCAGTACTTC. Protein product: CASSLERSRRGGSSYEQYF.